A single sample gave rise to the 32 T cell receptor beta chains below, sequenced in a study of CD8 T cells in Susac syndrome. Random-hexamer reverse transcription was applied to about 0.45 to 1 ug RNA. TCRdb fed the immunoSEQ multiplex PCR reads into MiXCR, producing one record per CDR3 protein. The sample records some 99,000 distinct CDR3 sequences, about 96% being singletons. Sequencing used CD4+ T cells from PBMCs. These TCRs come from a human donor in good health.

This chain joins TRBV30 and TRBJ2-7; D call uncertain. Germline CDR1 is GTSNPN and CDR2 is SVGIG (reference sequence). CDR3 size: 13 residues. The ends were cut back, 3 bases at V and 0 bases at J, with 9 bases in the middle. CDR3 DNA sequence: TGTGCCTGGAGCTTCGGCAGCTCCTACGAGCAGTACTTC. It translates to CAWSFGSSYEQYF.

The genes are TRBV28 and TRBJ2-3, with 9 bases lining up with TRBD1. Germline lookup yields CDR1 MDHEN and CDR2 SYDVKM. The length of the CDR3 is 15 residues. The J segment lost 4 bases and the V segment lost 5 bases, leaving 7 bases of the junction unmatched. The CDR3 region is CASSPTGGPSDTQYF. The CDR3 nucleotides are TGTGCCAGCAGTCCGACAGGGGGGCCTTCAGATACGCAGTATTTT. The full variable domain, its missing parts supplied by reference TRBV28 and TRBJ2-3, is DVKVTQSSRYLVKRTGEKVFLECVQDMDHENMFWYRQDPGLGLRLIYFSYDVKMKEKGDIPEGYSVSREKKERFSLILESASTNQTSMYLCASSPTGGPSDTQYFGPGTRLTVL.

The V and J genes are TRBV9 and TRBJ2-5; 7 bases align to TRBD2. The CDR3 length is 16 residues. After removal of 0 bases from V and 1 base from J, the junction contained 6 bases not matched to a gene. Germline values: CDR1 SGDLS, CDR2 YYNGEE. The CDR3, as DNA: TGTGCCAGCAGCGTAGACGGGTCTAGCGGCCAAGAGACCCAGTACTTC. It encodes CASSVDGSSGQETQYF.

The chain recombines TRBV5-4 with TRBJ2-5; possibly TRBD1 for D (5 bases). Germline-derived CDR1 and CDR2 are SGHNT and YYREEE (reference sequence). CDR3 size: 14 residues. V was pared by 4 bases and J by 4 bases, with 14 bases between. CDR3 nucleotides: TGTGCCAGCAGCATCCCAGGGTCGGGAGAGACCCAGTACTTC. It translates to CASSIPGSGETQYF.

The CDR3 nucleotides are TGCGCCAGCAGCGAACAGACAGGGGGTTACTCCTACGAGCAGTACTTC. It translates to CASSEQTGGYSYEQYF. The chain uses TRBV5-1 and TRBJ2-7; TRBD1 matches 9 bases. Germline V lookup: CDR1 SGHRS, CDR2 YFSETQ. CDR3 length: 16 amino acids. The ends lost 4 bases at V and 0 bases at J; junction bases unmatched: 8.

This clonotype was counted a single time. The CDR3: CATSSITLFYEQYF. For the CDR3, the DNA is TGTGCCACCAGCAGTATAACCCTTTTCTACGAGCAGTACTTC. This chain uses TRBV15 with TRBJ2-7; D unresolved. Germline V gives CDR1 LNHNV, CDR2 YYDKDF (reference sequence). This CDR3 has 14 amino acids. V lost 3 bases and J 3 bases, leaving 12 bases between the germline ends.

The V and J genes are TRBV20-1 and TRBJ2-7; D gene uncertain. From germline, CDR1 is DFQATT and CDR2 SNEGSKA (reference sequence). Trimming took off 5 bases at V and 4 bases at J, with 12 bases between the two ends. There are 12 residues in the CDR3. The CDR3 reads CSAPRAGYEQYF. The CDR3, as DNA: TGCAGTGCTCCACGGGCCGGGTACGAGCAGTACTTC.

The chain links TRBV28 to TRBJ1-5; D is undetermined. V lost 3 bases to trimming and J lost 1 base, with 13 bases between them. CDR3 length equals 16 residues. Germline V gives CDR1 MDHEN, CDR2 SYDVKM. This CDR3 reads CASSFLDWPSNQPQHF. The CDR3 DNA follows: TGTGCCAGCAGTTTTCTCGATTGGCCAAGCAATCAGCCCCAGCATTTT.

The CDR3 here is CASSPGGGERVEQFF. The CDR3 DNA reads as TGTGCCAGCAGCCCGGGCGGCGGGGAGCGGGTTGAGCAGTTCTTC. The rearrangement joins TRBV7-2 to TRBJ2-1; TRBD2 is a possible D gene (6 bases). V lost 5 bases to trimming and J lost 9 bases, with 20 bases between them. Germline V gives CDR1 SGHTA, CDR2 FQGNSA. This CDR3 comprises 15 residues.

This chain connects TRBV5-1 to TRBJ2-2; D perhaps matches TRBD1 (5 bases). V lost 0 bases and J lost 6, with 9 bases in between. CDR1 is SGHRS, CDR2 YFSETQ, per germline. The CDR3 consists of 14 residues. The CDR3 sequence: CASSLGTSPGELFF. CDR3 coding DNA: TGCGCCAGCAGCTTGGGGACATCCCCCGGGGAGCTGTTTTTT.

The chain carries TRBV5-4 and TRBJ2-5, with 7 bases identical to TRBD2. This CDR3 is 16 amino acids long. Germline V gives CDR1 SGHNT, CDR2 YYREEE (reference sequence). V was pared by 3 bases and J by 4 bases, with 12 bases of the junction left unmatched. CDR3 residues: CASSSAGGAGRETQYF. CDR3 DNA sequence: TGTGCCAGCAGCTCGGCCGGGGGAGCGGGGCGAGAGACCCAGTACTTC.

V usage is TRBV5-1 and J usage is TRBJ1-2, with 7 bases aligning to TRBD1. Germline CDR1 is SGHRS and CDR2 is YFSETQ. The CDR3 is 13 amino acids. The V and J ends lost 4 bases and 8 bases, in that order; junction bases with no gene match: 8. The CDR3: CASSGGGVGGYTF. As DNA, the CDR3 is TGCGCCAGCAGCGGAGGGGGCGTAGGCGGCTACACCTTC.

V and J are TRBV29-1 and TRBJ2-7; the match to TRBD1 covers 8 bases. This CDR3 has 14 amino acids. The ends lost 1 base at V and 3 bases at J; junction bases unmatched: 5. CDR1 and CDR2 from the germline V gene are SQVTM and ANQGSEA. DNA of the CDR3: TGCAGCGTTGAAGCCGGACAGGGCTACTACGAGCAGTACTTC. Encoded protein: CSVEAGQGYYEQYF.

This clonotype was observed once. The chain combines TRBV20-1 with TRBJ1-2; D gene ambiguous. The CDR3 has 12 residues. The ends were cut back, 0 bases at V and 4 bases at J, with 6 bases in the middle. Germline V gives CDR1 DFQATT, CDR2 SNEGSKA (reference sequence). In nucleotides, the CDR3 is TGCAGTGCTAGAGATCCTCGCTATGGCTACACCTTC. Translation gives CSARDPRYGYTF.

This clonotype was seen just once. V usage is TRBV4-2 and J usage is TRBJ1-1, with D perhaps matching TRBD1 (6 bases). The CDR3 runs 16 residues. Germline V gene data show CDR1 as LGHNA and CDR2 as YNFKEQ. V shed 1 base and J shed 7 bases, with 19 bases lying between them. The CDR3 is CASSQAPQGTRLEAFF. In DNA form, the CDR3 reads TGTGCCAGCAGCCAAGCGCCCCAGGGGACCAGACTTGAAGCTTTCTTT.

The J gene is TRBJ2-3, the V gene TRBV18; TRBD2 matches 11 bases. Germline CDR1 and CDR2: KGHSH and LQKENI. There are 18 residues in the CDR3. V dropped 1 base and J dropped 6; count of bases not matched to a gene: 12. The CDR3: CASSPQKLAGALFDTQYF. The CDR3 nucleotides read TGTGCCAGCTCACCACAAAAACTAGCGGGAGCTCTGTTTGATACGCAGTATTTT. Looking up the rest from reference TRBV18 and TRBJ2-3 gives the full variable domain: NAGVMQNPRHLVRRRGQEARLRCSPMKGHSHVYWYRQLPEEGLKFMVYLQKENIIDESGMPKERFSAEFPKEGPSILRIQQVVRGDSAAYFCASSPQKLAGALFDTQYFGPGTRLTVL.

This chain joins TRBV6-5 and TRBJ2-3; 7 nucleotides align to TRBD1. With V trimmed by 0 bases and J by 1 base, 4 bases remained unmatched. The CDR3 extends over 16 amino acids. CDR1 is MNHEY and CDR2 is SVGAGI in the germline V gene. The CDR3 bases are TGTGCCAGCAGTTACTCCCGAACAGGGGGCACAGATACGCAGTATTTT. Amino acid sequence: CASSYSRTGGTDTQYF.

J is TRBJ2-7 and V is TRBV27, with TRBD2 matching over 7 bases. Germline V gene lookup returns CDR1 MNHEY and CDR2 SMNVEV (reference sequence). J was trimmed by 4 bases and V by 8 bases; bases with no gene match: 11. The CDR3 is made up of 14 amino acids. CDR3 in DNA: TGTGCCAGCGGACCCCTAGGACTAGGGTACGAGCAGTACTTC. Its translation is CASGPLGLGYEQYF.

The J gene is TRBJ1-2, the V gene TRBV7-2; tentative D call: TRBD1 (6 bases). Germline V gene sequence: CDR1 SGHTA, CDR2 FQGNSA. The CDR3 runs to 16 residues. With 5 bases removed from V and 5 bases from J, the gap between germline ends came to 21 bases. The CDR3 coding sequence is TGTGCCAGCAGCGAACACGGCGGGACAAACCCTTATGGCTACACCTTC. Its protein product is CASSEHGGTNPYGYTF.

The chain carries TRBV20-1 and TRBJ2-5, with TRBD2 as a possible D gene (6 bases). The CDR3 loop spans 13 amino acids. Trimming left V 0 bases short and J 5 bases short, with 10 bases between. Germline CDR1 and CDR2: DFQATT and SNEGSKA (reference sequence). CDR3 sequence: CSARDPGVETQYF. CDR3 sequence (DNA): TGCAGTGCTAGAGATCCGGGGGTGGAGACCCAGTACTTC.

CDR3 in DNA: TGTGCCAGCAAGGCGTGGGGAGATTATGGCTACACCTTC. It yields the protein CASKAWGDYGYTF. The V call is TRBV2, the J call TRBJ1-2; D remains unclear. The CDR3 is 13 residues long. CDR1 SNHLY and CDR2 FYNNEI come from the germline V gene. The V gene lost 7 bases and the J gene lost 5 bases, with 14 bases spanning the gap.

The chain carries TRBV19 and TRBJ2-7; 11 bases map to TRBD1. The trim removed 5 bases at V and 0 bases at J, leaving 6 bases unmatched. The CDR3 sequence is 16 residues long. CDR1 is LNHDA, CDR2 SQIVND, per germline (reference sequence). The CDR3 coding sequence is TGTGCCAGTAGTCCGAGGACAGGGGGCGACTCCTACGAGCAGTACTTC. Its translation: CASSPRTGGDSYEQYF.

The chain is built from TRBV29-1 and TRBJ2-7, with TRBD1 as a possible D gene (6 bases). Trimming removed 6 bases at V and 4 bases at J, with 22 bases between. The germline V gene has CDR1 SQVTM and CDR2 ANQGSEA. This CDR3 region has 15 residues. The DNA of the CDR3 is TGCAGCGTGGGGCGACGGACAGTAGGAGGTTACGAGCAGTACTTC. Translating it yields CSVGRRTVGGYEQYF.

This chain links TRBV18 with TRBJ2-4, with 7 bases identical to TRBD1. With V trimmed by 1 base and J by 1 base, 7 bases remained unmatched. Per the germline V gene, CDR1 is KGHSH and CDR2 is LQKENI. The CDR3 consists of 17 residues. CDR3 sequence reads: CASSPRRQGEAKNIQYF. DNA of the CDR3: TGTGCCAGCTCACCACGTCGACAGGGAGAGGCCAAAAACATTCAGTACTTC.

This chain links TRBV15 with TRBJ2-3; 8 bases are a match to TRBD2. The V and J ends lost 6 bases and 6 bases, in that order; junction bases with no gene match: 14. The CDR3 has 16 amino acids. Looked up from germline, CDR1 is LNHNV and CDR2 is YYDKDF (reference sequence). The CDR3 is CATRQEGSGSRDTQYF. As DNA, the CDR3 is TGTGCCACCAGACAGGAGGGGAGCGGGAGTCGGGATACGCAGTATTTT. Together with reference TRBV15 and TRBJ2-3, the CDR3 gives the full variable domain: DAMVIQNPRYQVTQFGKPVTLSCSQTLNHNVMYWYQQKSSQAPKLLFHYYDKDFNNEADTPDNFQSRRPNTSFCFLDIRSPGLGDTAMYLCATRQEGSGSRDTQYFGPGTRLTVL.

The genes are TRBV28 and TRBJ2-7; 12 bases are shared with TRBD2. The CDR3 has 15 residues. V gave up 3 bases and J gave up 5 bases; unmatched junction bases: 5. The germline gives CDR1 MDHEN, CDR2 SYDVKM. The CDR3 loop is CASSFTGLAGNEQYF. CDR3 DNA sequence: TGTGCCAGCAGTTTTACTGGACTAGCGGGGAACGAGCAGTACTTC.

The genes are TRBV20-1 and TRBJ2-7, with D maybe TRBD1 (6 bases). The CDR3 is made up of 15 amino acids. V was clipped by 3 bases and J by 0 bases, with 15 bases between them. CDR1 and CDR2 (germline): DFQATT, SNEGSKA (reference sequence). The CDR3, as DNA: TGCAGTGCTAGGGGGACACTGTTGAACTCCTACGAGCAGTACTTC. Amino acids: CSARGTLLNSYEQYF.

The chain is built from TRBV29-1 and TRBJ1-2; D unclear. V was clipped by 1 base and J by 1 base, with 7 bases between them. CDR1 is SQVTM, CDR2 ANQGSEA, per germline. This CDR3 spans 13 amino acids. The CDR3 is CSVEVGLNYGYTF. The CDR3 region has the DNA TGCAGCGTTGAAGTAGGGCTTAACTATGGCTACACCTTC.

The J gene is TRBJ1-2, the V gene TRBV20-1, with D perhaps matching TRBD1 (6 bases). The germline V gene encodes CDR1 DFQATT and CDR2 SNEGSKA (reference sequence). There are 13 residues in the CDR3. Trimming removed 7 bases from V and 2 bases from J, with 14 bases in between. CDR3 loop: CSVRDRNNYGYTF. The CDR3 DNA follows: TGCAGTGTCCGCGACAGGAACAACTATGGCTACACCTTC.

V gene TRBV4-2 combines with J gene TRBJ1-2, with 10 nucleotides matching TRBD1. Per the germline V gene, CDR1 is LGHNA and CDR2 is YNFKEQ. The CDR3 length is 23 residues. Trimming took 0 bases from V and 7 from J; bases not matched to a gene: 29. CDR3 loop: CASSQDLQDEPGQGWAVVSGYTF. In nucleotides, the CDR3 is TGTGCCAGCAGCCAAGATCTTCAGGACGAACCGGGACAGGGGTGGGCCGTCGTGAGTGGCTACACCTTC.

The chain employs TRBV6-2 or TRBV6-3 and TRBJ1-2; D ambiguous. Trimming took 1 base from V and 2 from J, leaving 5 bases between them. The CDR3 totals 13 residues. Germline V lookup: CDR1 MNHEY, CDR2 SVGEGT. The CDR3 coding sequence is TGTGCCAGCAGTTACTTGGAGAACTATGGCTACACCTTC. Translating gives CASSYLENYGYTF.

The chain uses TRBV6-5 and TRBJ2-1; D may be TRBD1 (7 bases). Trimming took off 4 bases at V and 7 bases at J, with 26 bases between the two ends. Looked up from germline, CDR1 is MNHEY and CDR2 is SVGAGI. The CDR3 consists of 18 residues. The CDR3 sequence is CASSWRGLGTKLENEQFF. The CDR3 DNA reads as TGTGCCAGCAGTTGGAGGGGGCTCGGGACCAAACTGGAGAATGAGCAGTTCTTC.